Listed below are T cell receptor beta chains from one sample, sequenced in a study of naive and memory T cell subsets. TCRdb passed the UMI-ligation and nested PCR reads through MiXCR, listing each CDR3 protein once. The sample lists around 35,000 distinct CDR3 sequences; roughly 9.6% were seen once. Specimen: skin, collected from a tuberculin skin test site. The origin of the receptors is an adult in good health. Each CDR3 is given without its conserved first and last residue.

J gene | V gene | CDR3 protein
TRBJ2-1 | TRBV5-1 | ASISGPSSYNEQF
TRBJ2-2 | TRBV12-3/TRBV12-4 | ATSGGQGAAGELF
TRBJ1-5 | TRBV30 | AWSGQGHFNQPQH
TRBJ1-2 | TRBV7-2 | ASSPRDRDGYT
TRBJ2-1 | TRBV18 | ASSPGNEQF
TRBJ1-6 | TRBV7-2 | ASSLSSTGRNSPLH
TRBJ1-1 | TRBV29-1 | SVGTVNTEAF
TRBJ2-1 | TRBV4-1 | ASTPGGGPRGEQF
TRBJ2-2 | TRBV29-1 | SVVTGANTGELF
TRBJ2-1 | TRBV28 | ASSFLAGRSNEQF
TRBJ2-1 | TRBV30 | ACSSGYYNEQF
TRBJ2-5 | TRBV12-3/TRBV12-4 | ASTSGSETQY
TRBJ2-1 | TRBV29-1 | SVEGSGVGSYNEQF
TRBJ1-2 | TRBV28 | ASSFTTSGYT
TRBJ1-1 | TRBV12-3/TRBV12-4 | ASSLLGSHEAF
TRBJ2-7 | TRBV30 | AWRDQRYEQY
TRBJ1-1 | TRBV7-6 | ASSRLGEGLNTEAF
TRBJ2-5 | TRBV4-1 | ASSQVLRGGVETQY
TRBJ1-4 | TRBV5-1 | ASSLTGHANEKLF
TRBJ2-3 | TRBV6-1 | ASSEGMGWAGETDTQY
TRBJ1-4 | TRBV13 | ASSQQGADEKLF
TRBJ1-1 | TRBV7-2 | ASSLYRVWQNTEAF
TRBJ2-2 | TRBV10-1 | ASSEADSTNTGELF
TRBJ2-1 | TRBV5-1 | ASSLAGARYNEQF
TRBJ1-5 | TRBV20-1 | SARDYRGWSAPQH
TRBJ2-1 | TRBV7-2 | ASSLREGNNEQF
TRBJ2-3 | TRBV11-3 | ASTGRLADTQY
TRBJ2-3 | TRBV28 | ASSLAYPSTDTQY
TRBJ2-1 | TRBV5-4 | ASSLFLGSYNEQF
TRBJ1-1 | TRBV30 | AWVQLGLGNTEAF
TRBJ2-7 | TRBV5-4 | ASSLGKTSPYEQY